This T cell receptor (beta chain) comes out of a study of human thymus T cells. Assay: immunoSEQ multiplex PCR; the TCRdb copy retains only in-frame clones and omits some. Of tens of thousands of clones in the sample, about 93% were seen once. Germline V gene lookup returns CDR1 SGHDT and CDR2 YYEEEE. The CDR3 has 15 amino acids. Trimming at V came to 0 bases and at J to 2 bases, leaving 4 bases not matched to a gene. The sample was blood. The sequence was obtained from a boy younger than two with a congenital heart defect but otherwise immunologically healthy. V and J are TRBV5-6 and TRBJ1-2; 7 bases match TRBD1. CDR3 residues: CASSLGPRGNYGYTF. In nucleotides, the CDR3 is TGTGCCAGCAGCTTGGGGCCCAGGGGGAACTATGGCTACACCTTC.